A selection of T cell receptor beta chains follows, all from one sample in a study of PD-1 blockade in classical Hodgkin lymphoma. Assay used: immunoSEQ multiplex PCR; TCRdb lists only in-frame clones, some missing. The data hold about 32,000 clones, with approximately 90% observed a single time. The source material was CD4+ T cells from blood. Receptors were obtained from a human donor with classical Hodgkin lymphoma. Both conserved end residues are part of each CDR3. A D gene is named only where the DNA matches it firmly. Expanded clones get a size class; other rows say once, few or many, or leave the size out.

V	J	D	size	DNA	CDR3
TRBV28	TRBJ2-2	.	once	TGTGCCAGCAGCCGCGACACCGGGGAGCTGTTTTTT	CASSRDTGELFF
TRBV27	TRBJ2-7	.	.	TGTGCCAGCAGTTTCCAGTCAGGGGTGCTTTTGCACGAGCAGTACTTC	CASSFQSGVLLHEQYF
TRBV19	TRBJ1-3	.	.	.	CASTSGRLSGNTIYF
TRBV27	TRBJ2-2	TRBD2	.	TGTGCCAGCAGTATGGCGGGACTAATCGCGAACACCGGGGAGCTGTTTTTT	CASSMAGLIANTGELFF
TRBV5-1	TRBJ2-2	.	.	TGCGCCAGCAGCCCGCTCGGCGGGGACTTAGCCGGGGAGCTGTTTTTT	CASSPLGGDLAGELFF
TRBV14	TRBJ2-7	TRBD2	.	TGTGCCAGCAGCCAAGATCCCGTGGCGGGGGGCTTCTTTTCGGGGCAGTACTTC	CASSQDPVAGGFFSGQYF
TRBV2	TRBJ1-1	.	.	TGTGCCAGCAGTATATCGGGTCGAGTGAACACTGAAGCTTTCTTT	CASSISGRVNTEAFF
TRBV5-4	TRBJ1-1	TRBD1	.	TGTGCCAGCAGCTTGGGAAGGGGGCGAGTGAACACTGAAGCTTTCTTT	CASSLGRGRVNTEAFF
TRBV11-2	TRBJ1-1	TRBD1	once	TGTGCCAGCAGGGGACAGTTGAACACTGAAGCTTTCTTT	CASRGQLNTEAFF
TRBV7-9	TRBJ2-3	.	.	TGTGCCAGCAGACCAGGCCTGAGTCGGAATACGCAGTATTTT	CASRPGLSRNTQYF
TRBV7-8	TRBJ2-7	.	.	TGTGCCAGCAGCTCACGTCAGGGGACTCTTTCTAGCGAGCAGTACTTC	CASSSRQGTLSSEQYF
TRBV9	TRBJ1-1	.	.	TGTGCCAGCAGCGCAACCCGGGGGGGCACTGAAGCTTTCTTT	CASSATRGGTEAFF
TRBV15	TRBJ2-1	TRBD1	.	TGTGCCACCAGCCGGTTGATGACAGGGGGCTTACAAGGTGAGCAGTTCTTC	CATSRLMTGGLQGEQFF
TRBV5-1	TRBJ2-5	TRBD2	once	TGCGCCAGCAGCTTGTTTCTAGCGGGAGGGGAGACCCAGTACTTC	CASSLFLAGGETQYF
TRBV15	TRBJ1-1	.	once	TGTGCCACCAGCAGAGAGGACGGACACACTGAAGCTTTCTTT	CATSREDGHTEAFF
TRBV6-6	TRBJ2-7	.	few	TGTGCCAGCAGTTACTCTGGGACTTGGGAGCAGTACTTC	CASSYSGTWEQYF
TRBV6-5	TRBJ2-7	TRBD2	.	TGTGCCAGCAGTGGCCCCCTAGCGGAGACGGGAGAGCAGTACTTC	CASSGPLAETGEQYF
TRBV6-5	TRBJ2-3	TRBD2	.	TGTGCCAGCAGTGTGAGGGCTAGCGGGCCAGATACGCAGTATTTT	CASSVRASGPDTQYF
TRBV4-2	TRBJ2-5	.	.	TGTGCCAGCAGCCAGCGGGCGGGATTTCAAGAGACCCAGTACTTC	CASSQRAGFQETQYF
TRBV18	TRBJ2-1	TRBD2	.	TGTGCCAGCTCAGAGGGACTAGCGGGAGCAAATGAGCAGTTCTTC	CASSEGLAGANEQFF
TRBV19	TRBJ1-3	.	.	TGTGCCAGTAGTATTGGGGGGAGCACCATATATTTT	CASSIGGSTIYF
TRBV7-9	TRBJ2-3	.	.	TGTGCCAGCAGCTTAGAAGGGGGATCCGGCACAGATACGCAGTATTTT	CASSLEGGSGTDTQYF
TRBV10-3	TRBJ2-2	.	.	TGTGCCATCAGTGAGTCTGGGAACACCGGGGAGCTGTTTTTT	CAISESGNTGELFF
TRBV10-3	TRBJ2-3	TRBD2	.	TGTGCCATCAGTGAGTTGAACCGACTAGCGGGCGCAGATACGCAGTATTTT	CAISELNRLAGADTQYF
TRBV10-1	TRBJ2-2	TRBD2	.	TGCGCCAGCACCCAGACTAGCCGGGCCGGGGAGCTGTTTTTT	CASTQTSRAGELFF
TRBV10-3	TRBJ2-6	.	once	TGTGCCATCACCCAGGGACGTCTCTCTGGGGCCAACGTCCTGACTTTC	CAITQGRLSGANVLTF
TRBV19	TRBJ1-4	.	.	TGTGCCAGTAGGAGACCAACAGGGCTAGGAGCTAATGAAAAACTGTTTTTT	CASRRPTGLGANEKLFF
TRBV6-5	TRBJ2-1	.	.	TGTGCCAGCAGAGATAACAGGGTTTACTACAATGAGCAGTTCTTC	CASRDNRVYYNEQFF
TRBV5-1	TRBJ2-2	.	.	TGCGCCAGCAGCTTCATGTTCGCGAACACCGGGGAGCTGTTTTTT	CASSFMFANTGELFF